Listed below are T cell receptor beta chains from one sample, sequenced in a study of cytomegalovirus exposure and HLA in healthy donors. The method was immunoSEQ multiplex PCR; TCRdb's version includes in-frame clones alone and lacks a portion of them. Found here are over 150,000 clones, around 75% of them singletons; the top ten hold roughly 1.9%. The sequenced material came from PBMCs. The receptors were gathered from a human donor in good health. The CDR3 runs from the conserved cysteine through the conserved F or W. Fields, in order: J gene, D gene, V gene, clone size, CDR3 protein, CDR3 DNA. A D gene is named only where the DNA matches it firmly. Clone size is shown for a subset of rows, as once, few, many or a class of expanded clone.

J gene: TRBJ1-1; D gene: TRBD1; V gene: TRBV6-6; clone size: NA; CDR3 protein: CASILTGVTEAFF; CDR3 DNA: TGTGCCAGCATCCTAACAGGGGTGACTGAAGCTTTCTTT
J gene: TRBJ2-4; D gene: NA; V gene: TRBV9; clone size: NA; CDR3 protein: CASSAAANRNIQYF; CDR3 DNA: TGTGCCAGCAGCGCCGCGGCGAACCGGAACATTCAGTACTTC
J gene: TRBJ2-4; D gene: TRBD2; V gene: TRBV7-2; clone size: NA; CDR3 protein: CASSSSGRKNIQYF; CDR3 DNA: TGTGCCAGCAGCTCCAGCGGGAGGAAAAACATTCAGTACTTC
J gene: TRBJ1-3; D gene: NA; V gene: TRBV6-1; clone size: NA; CDR3 protein: CASIAYLGAGNTIYF; CDR3 DNA: TGTGCCAGCATTGCTTATCTGGGCGCTGGAAACACCATATATTTT
J gene: TRBJ1-1; D gene: TRBD1; V gene: TRBV6-5; clone size: NA; CDR3 protein: CASSHRGRSTEAFF; CDR3 DNA: TGTGCCAGCAGCCACAGGGGAAGGAGCACTGAAGCTTTCTTT
J gene: TRBJ2-7; D gene: TRBD1; V gene: TRBV5-1; clone size: NA; CDR3 protein: CASSLGQGGDEQYF; CDR3 DNA: TGCGCCAGCAGCTTGGGACAGGGCGGCGACGAGCAGTACTTC
J gene: TRBJ1-2; D gene: TRBD1; V gene: TRBV6-5; clone size: NA; CDR3 protein: CASSYSVLDRVGYTF; CDR3 DNA: TGTGCCAGCAGTTACTCGGTCTTGGACAGGGTCGGCTACACCTTC
J gene: TRBJ2-1; D gene: NA; V gene: TRBV6-6; clone size: NA; CDR3 protein: CAVSVTRTYNEQFF; CDR3 DNA: TGTGCCGTCTCGGTCACTCGTACCTACAATGAGCAGTTCTTC
J gene: TRBJ1-6; D gene: NA; V gene: TRBV7-2; clone size: NA; CDR3 protein: CASRPSGQPNSPLHF; CDR3 DNA: TGTGCCAGCAGACCTTCCGGACAGCCGAATTCACCCCTCCACTTT
J gene: TRBJ1-1; D gene: TRBD1; V gene: TRBV28; clone size: NA; CDR3 protein: CASRRQGNTEAFF; CDR3 DNA: TGTGCCAGCAGAAGACAGGGGAACACTGAAGCTTTCTTT
J gene: TRBJ2-5; D gene: NA; V gene: TRBV5-4; clone size: NA; CDR3 protein: CASSSQRQTQETQYF; CDR3 DNA: TGTGCCAGCAGCTCTCAACGACAGACGCAAGAGACCCAGTACTTC
J gene: TRBJ2-3; D gene: TRBD2; V gene: TRBV7-7; clone size: NA; CDR3 protein: CASSPLAGGLSTDTQYF; CDR3 DNA: TGTGCCAGCAGCCCACTAGCGGGGGGGCTGAGCACAGATACGCAGTATTTT
J gene: TRBJ1-3; D gene: NA; V gene: TRBV7-2; clone size: NA; CDR3 protein: CASSLAISSGNTIYF; CDR3 DNA: TGTGCCAGCAGCTTAGCTATCTCCTCTGGAAACACCATATATTTT
J gene: TRBJ1-2; D gene: TRBD1; V gene: TRBV18; clone size: NA; CDR3 protein: CASSPPGTVTYGYTF; CDR3 DNA: TGTGCCAGCTCACCACCCGGGACAGTTACATATGGCTACACCTTC
J gene: TRBJ1-1; D gene: NA; V gene: TRBV5-6; clone size: few; CDR3 protein: CASSGTGDTEAFF; CDR3 DNA: TGTGCCAGCAGCGGGACTGGGGACACTGAAGCTTTCTTT
J gene: TRBJ2-2; D gene: NA; V gene: TRBV6-4; clone size: NA; CDR3 protein: CASSDPSWNTGELFF; CDR3 DNA: TGTGCCAGCAGTGACCCTAGCTGGAACACCGGGGAGCTGTTTTTT
J gene: TRBJ2-6; D gene: TRBD1; V gene: TRBV4-3; clone size: NA; CDR3 protein: CASGQAGTAQGANVLTF; CDR3 DNA: TGCGCCAGCGGCCAAGCAGGGACAGCGCAAGGGGCCAACGTCCTGACTTTC
J gene: TRBJ2-5; D gene: TRBD1; V gene: TRBV6-5; clone size: NA; CDR3 protein: CASTPDRELETQYF; CDR3 DNA: TGTGCCAGCACCCCGGACAGGGAACTCGAGACCCAGTACTTC
J gene: TRBJ2-1; D gene: TRBD2; V gene: TRBV10-2; clone size: few; CDR3 protein: CASWDTSGDYYNEQFF; CDR3 DNA: TGCGCCAGCTGGGATACTAGCGGGGATTACTACAATGAGCAGTTCTTC
J gene: TRBJ1-1; D gene: NA; V gene: TRBV18; clone size: NA; CDR3 protein: CASSPLGRGDAEAFF; CDR3 DNA: TGTGCCAGCTCACCTTTGGGACGGGGGGACGCTGAAGCTTTCTTT
J gene: TRBJ2-5; D gene: NA; V gene: TRBV5-1; clone size: once; CDR3 protein: CASSLGGPPVRETQYF; CDR3 DNA: TGCGCCAGCAGCCTGGGGGGCCCCCCCGTCAGGGAGACCCAGTACTTC
J gene: TRBJ2-7; D gene: NA; V gene: TRBV4-3; clone size: NA; CDR3 protein: CASSQEPLGPERAPGKQYF; CDR3 DNA: TGCGCCAGCAGCCAAGAGCCCCTGGGACCGGAGCGGGCCCCCGGCAAGCAGTACTTC
J gene: TRBJ2-5; D gene: TRBD2; V gene: TRBV5-8; clone size: NA; CDR3 protein: CASSLGLAREETQYF; CDR3 DNA: TGTGCCAGCAGCTTGGGACTAGCAAGGGAAGAGACCCAGTACTTC
J gene: TRBJ2-7; D gene: TRBD2; V gene: TRBV5-4; clone size: NA; CDR3 protein: CASSQGRGGTYEQYF; CDR3 DNA: TGTGCCAGCAGCCAGGGGCGGGGGGGGACCTACGAGCAGTACTTC
J gene: TRBJ2-5; D gene: TRBD2; V gene: TRBV11-3; clone size: NA; CDR3 protein: CASSLTTSGEETQYF; CDR3 DNA: TGTGCCAGCAGCCTCACGACTAGCGGGGAAGAGACCCAGTACTTC
J gene: TRBJ2-7; D gene: TRBD2; V gene: TRBV2; clone size: few; CDR3 protein: CASSADGEGEQYF; CDR3 DNA: TGTGCCAGCAGTGCTGACGGGGAGGGGGAGCAGTACTTC
J gene: TRBJ2-7; D gene: TRBD1; V gene: TRBV7-8; clone size: NA; CDR3 protein: CASSSPPGQPSYEQYF; CDR3 DNA: TGTGCCAGCAGCTCCCCACCGGGACAGCCCTCCTACGAGCAGTACTTC
J gene: TRBJ2-1; D gene: NA; V gene: TRBV9; clone size: NA; CDR3 protein: CASSVATGAYNEQFF; CDR3 DNA: TGTGCCAGCAGCGTAGCAACGGGGGCCTACAATGAGCAGTTCTTC
J gene: TRBJ1-2; D gene: NA; V gene: TRBV18; clone size: NA; CDR3 protein: CASSPGGISYGYTF; CDR3 DNA: TGTGCCAGCTCACCGGGAGGTATCAGTTATGGCTACACCTTC
J gene: TRBJ2-3; D gene: TRBD2; V gene: TRBV15; clone size: NA; CDR3 protein: CATSPRTSADSYTQYF; CDR3 DNA: TGTGCCACCAGCCCCCGGACTAGCGCGGATTCCTATACGCAGTATTTT
J gene: TRBJ2-2; D gene: TRBD2; V gene: TRBV19; clone size: NA; CDR3 protein: CASSRLASNTGELFF; CDR3 DNA: TGTGCCAGTAGCCGACTAGCGTCGAACACCGGGGAGCTGTTTTTT
J gene: TRBJ1-1; D gene: NA; V gene: TRBV27; clone size: NA; CDR3 protein: CASSLRGARNTEAFF; CDR3 DNA: TGTGCCAGCAGTTTACGGGGGGCCCGGAACACTGAAGCTTTCTTT
J gene: TRBJ2-1; D gene: TRBD2; V gene: TRBV5-4; clone size: NA; CDR3 protein: CASSTGLAGGSIGEQFF; CDR3 DNA: TGTGCCAGCAGCACGGGACTAGCGGGGGGTTCAATCGGTGAGCAGTTCTTC
J gene: TRBJ1-1; D gene: NA; V gene: TRBV6-5; clone size: NA; CDR3 protein: CASSYGRALNTEAFF; CDR3 DNA: TGTGCCAGCAGTTATGGGCGGGCCCTAAACACTGAAGCTTTCTTT
J gene: TRBJ2-4; D gene: NA; V gene: TRBV7-2; clone size: NA; CDR3 protein: CASSAIRLAKNIQYF; CDR3 DNA: TGTGCCAGCAGCGCCATCCGGTTAGCCAAAAACATTCAGTACTTC
J gene: TRBJ2-7; D gene: TRBD2; V gene: TRBV5-1; clone size: NA; CDR3 protein: CASSLDGGSNKQYF; CDR3 DNA: TGCGCCAGCAGCTTGGACGGGGGGAGTAATAAGCAGTACTTC
J gene: TRBJ2-3; D gene: TRBD2; V gene: TRBV7-2; clone size: NA; CDR3 protein: CASSLLASGGHTQYF; CDR3 DNA: TGTGCCAGCAGCTTATTGGCTAGCGGGGGGCATACGCAGTATTTT
J gene: TRBJ2-7; D gene: NA; V gene: TRBV21-1; clone size: once; CDR3 protein: CASSKHGQGYEQYF; CDR3 DNA: TGTGCCAGCAGCAAACATGGGCAGGGATACGAGCAGTACTTC